The source of this T cell receptor beta chain is a study of cytomegalovirus exposure and HLA in healthy donors. Findings and caveats of the study: V- and J-gene trimming of TCR beta was linked (in a later analysis) to a missense DCLRE1C variant.

Comment on this clone: What it binds is not known.

The CDR3 has 15 residues. From germline, CDR1 is SGHRS and CDR2 YFSETQ. V shed 0 bases, J shed 6 bases, and the junction held 3 bases outside the gene matches. As for the donors, each was a healthy bone marrow donor. Primers included in the PCR were 60 Vbeta and 13 Jbeta primers. The method was immunoSEQ multiplex PCR; TCRdb's version includes in-frame clones alone and lacks a portion of them. The table records some 180,000 clones, 75% to 80% of them present only once. The chain combines TRBV5-1 with TRBJ2-2; 9 bases line up with TRBD1. Specimen: PBMCs. This clonotype originated in a female donor in good health and CMV-seronegative. CDR3 bases: TGCGCCAGCAGCTTGGACAGGGGGCGGTCCGGGGAGCTGTTTTTT. Amino acids: CASSLDRGRSGELFF.